The 2 T cell receptor beta chains given below trace back to one sample, sequenced in a study of identifying expanded T cells in peripheral blood. The repertoire was sequenced with immunoSEQ multiplex PCR; TCRdb's copy has only in-frame clones and lacks some. The data contain about 53,000 clones, around 86% of them singletons. The sequenced sample was blood. The receptors were gathered from a person aged 18 to 70 in good health.

The chain links TRBV6-1 to TRBJ1-1, with D perhaps TRBD1 (5 bases). CDR1 is MNHNS, CDR2 SASEGT, per germline. V lost 3 bases to trimming and J lost 0 bases, with 14 bases between them. This CDR3 region has 16 residues. The chain's CDR3 is CASSDPHRILNTEAFF. DNA of the CDR3: TGTGCCAGCAGTGACCCCCACAGGATATTGAACACTGAAGCTTTCTTT.

The genes are TRBV29-1 and TRBJ1-1; D uncertain. The CDR3 loop spans 16 amino acids. Per germline, CDR1 SQVTM and CDR2 ANQGSEA. V shed 5 bases and J shed 0 bases, with 19 bases lying between them. The CDR3 loop is CSVSPALEPMNTEAFF. DNA of the CDR3: TGCAGCGTTTCACCAGCCCTGGAGCCAATGAACACTGAAGCTTTCTTT.